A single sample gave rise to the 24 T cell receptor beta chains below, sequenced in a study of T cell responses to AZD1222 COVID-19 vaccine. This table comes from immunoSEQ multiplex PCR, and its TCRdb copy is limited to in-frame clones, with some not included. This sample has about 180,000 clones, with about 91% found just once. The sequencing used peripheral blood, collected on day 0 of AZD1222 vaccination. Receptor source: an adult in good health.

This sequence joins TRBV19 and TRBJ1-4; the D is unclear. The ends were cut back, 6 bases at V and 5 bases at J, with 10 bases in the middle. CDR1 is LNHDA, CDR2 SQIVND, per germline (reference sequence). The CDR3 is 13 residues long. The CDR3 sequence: CASSGALNEKLFF. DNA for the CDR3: TGTGCCAGTAGCGGCGCTCTCAATGAAAAACTGTTTTTT.

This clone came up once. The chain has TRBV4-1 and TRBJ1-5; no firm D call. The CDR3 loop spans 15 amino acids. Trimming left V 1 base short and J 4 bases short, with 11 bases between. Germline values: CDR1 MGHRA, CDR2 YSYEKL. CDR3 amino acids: CASSQADFGNQPQHF. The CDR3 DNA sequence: TGCGCCAGCAGCCAAGCGGATTTCGGGAATCAGCCCCAGCATTTT.

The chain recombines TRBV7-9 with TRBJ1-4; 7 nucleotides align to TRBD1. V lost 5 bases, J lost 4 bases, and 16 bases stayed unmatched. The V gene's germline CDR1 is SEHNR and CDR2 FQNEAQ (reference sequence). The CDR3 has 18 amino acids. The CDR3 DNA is TGTGCCAGCAGCACTAAGAGGCTGTGGACAGGAGATAATGAAAAACTGTTTTTT. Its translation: CASSTKRLWTGDNEKLFF. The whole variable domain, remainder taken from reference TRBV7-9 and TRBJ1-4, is DTGVSQNPRHKITKRGQNVTFRCDPISEHNRLYWYRQTLGQGPEFLTYFQNEAQLEKSRLLSDRFSAERPKGSFSTLEIQRTEQGDSAMYLCASSTKRLWTGDNEKLFFGSGTQLSVL.

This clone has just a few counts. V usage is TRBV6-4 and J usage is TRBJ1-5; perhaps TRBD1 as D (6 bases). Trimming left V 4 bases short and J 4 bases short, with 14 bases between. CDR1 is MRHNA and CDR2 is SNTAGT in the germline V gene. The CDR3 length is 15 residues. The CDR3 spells CASSAPRTENQPQHF. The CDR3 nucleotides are TGTGCCAGCAGTGCCCCTCGGACAGAGAATCAGCCCCAGCATTTT.

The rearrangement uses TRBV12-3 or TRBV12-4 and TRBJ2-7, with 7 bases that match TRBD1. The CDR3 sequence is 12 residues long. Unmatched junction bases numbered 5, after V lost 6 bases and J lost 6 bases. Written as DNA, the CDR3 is TGTGCCAGCAGAAAAACAGGGGTCGAGCAGTACTTC. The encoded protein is CASRKTGVEQYF.

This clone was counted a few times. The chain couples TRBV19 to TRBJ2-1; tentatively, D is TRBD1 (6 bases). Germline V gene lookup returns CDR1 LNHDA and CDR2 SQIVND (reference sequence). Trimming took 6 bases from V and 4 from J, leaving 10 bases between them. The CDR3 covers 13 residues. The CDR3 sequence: CASSQGLYNEQFF. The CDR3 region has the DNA TGTGCCAGTAGCCAGGGGCTTTACAATGAGCAGTTCTTC. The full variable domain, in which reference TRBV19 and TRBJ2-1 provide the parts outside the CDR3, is DGGITQSPKYLFRKEGQNVTLSCEQNLNHDAMYWYRQDPGQGLRLIYYSQIVNDFQKGDIAEGYSVSREKKESFPLTVTSAQKNPTAFYLCASSQGLYNEQFFGPGTRLTVL.

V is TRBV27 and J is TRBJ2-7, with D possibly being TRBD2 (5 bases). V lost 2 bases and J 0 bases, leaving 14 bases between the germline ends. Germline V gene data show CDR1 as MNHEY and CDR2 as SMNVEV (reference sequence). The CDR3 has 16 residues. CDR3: CASSLPPDSNSYEQYF. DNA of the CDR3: TGTGCCAGCAGTTTACCTCCGGACTCTAACTCCTACGAGCAGTACTTC.

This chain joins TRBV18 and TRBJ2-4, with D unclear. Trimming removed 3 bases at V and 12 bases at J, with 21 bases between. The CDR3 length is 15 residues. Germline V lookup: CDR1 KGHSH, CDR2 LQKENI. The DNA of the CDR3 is TGTGCCAGCTCACCGAGTGAAACCGGCCTGCTGGGTCAGTACTTC. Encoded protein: CASSPSETGLLGQYF.

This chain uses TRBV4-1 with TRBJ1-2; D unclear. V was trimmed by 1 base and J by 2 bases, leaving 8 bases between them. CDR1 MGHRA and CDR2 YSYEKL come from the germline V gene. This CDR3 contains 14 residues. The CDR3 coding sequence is TGCGCCAGCAGCCAAGCCCAAGGGAACTATGGCTACACCTTC. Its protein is CASSQAQGNYGYTF.

This CDR3 reads CASSWTGYEQYF. CDR3 bases: TGCGCCAGCAGCTGGACAGGGTACGAGCAGTACTTC. V gene TRBV5-1 combines with J gene TRBJ2-7; 8 bases are shared with TRBD1. The J segment lost 4 bases and the V segment lost 3 bases, leaving 0 bases of the junction unmatched. Per germline, CDR1 SGHRS and CDR2 YFSETQ. This CDR3 is 12 amino acids long.

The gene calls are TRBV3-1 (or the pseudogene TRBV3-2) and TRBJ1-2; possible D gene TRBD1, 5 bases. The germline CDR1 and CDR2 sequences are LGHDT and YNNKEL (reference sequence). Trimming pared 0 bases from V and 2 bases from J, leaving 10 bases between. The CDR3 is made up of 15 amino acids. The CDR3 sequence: CASSQDRAGNYGYTF. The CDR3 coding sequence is TGTGCCAGCAGCCAAGATCGGGCAGGGAACTATGGCTACACCTTC.

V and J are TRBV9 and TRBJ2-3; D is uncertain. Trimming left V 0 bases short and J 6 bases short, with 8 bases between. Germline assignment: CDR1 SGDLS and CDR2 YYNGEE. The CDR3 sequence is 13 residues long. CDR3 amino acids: CASSVVGLDTQYF. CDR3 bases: TGTGCCAGCAGCGTAGTTGGTTTGGATACGCAGTATTTT.

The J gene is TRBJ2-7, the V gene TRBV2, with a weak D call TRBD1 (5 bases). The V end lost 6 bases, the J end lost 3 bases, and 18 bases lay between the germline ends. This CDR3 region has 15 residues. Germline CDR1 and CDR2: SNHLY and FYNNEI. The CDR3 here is CASSDPTGADYEQYF. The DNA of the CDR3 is TGTGCCAGCAGCGATCCGACTGGGGCGGACTACGAGCAGTACTTC.

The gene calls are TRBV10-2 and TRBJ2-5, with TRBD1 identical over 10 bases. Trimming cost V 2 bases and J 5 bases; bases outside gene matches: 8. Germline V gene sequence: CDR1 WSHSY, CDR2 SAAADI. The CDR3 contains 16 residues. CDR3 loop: CASSEGVTGGRETQYF. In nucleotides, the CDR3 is TGCGCCAGCAGTGAGGGGGTGACAGGGGGCCGGGAGACCCAGTACTTC.

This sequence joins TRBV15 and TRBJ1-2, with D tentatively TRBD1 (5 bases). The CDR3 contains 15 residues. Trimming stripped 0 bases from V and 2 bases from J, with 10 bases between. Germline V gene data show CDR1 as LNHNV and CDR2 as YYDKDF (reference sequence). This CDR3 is CATSRETAKNYGYTF. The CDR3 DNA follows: TGTGCCACCAGCAGAGAGACAGCTAAGAACTATGGCTACACCTTC. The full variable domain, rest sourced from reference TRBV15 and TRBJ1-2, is DAMVIQNPRYQVTQFGKPVTLSCSQTLNHNVMYWYQQKSSQAPKLLFHYYDKDFNNEADTPDNFQSRRPNTSFCFLDIRSPGLGDTAMYLCATSRETAKNYGYTFGSGTRLTVV.

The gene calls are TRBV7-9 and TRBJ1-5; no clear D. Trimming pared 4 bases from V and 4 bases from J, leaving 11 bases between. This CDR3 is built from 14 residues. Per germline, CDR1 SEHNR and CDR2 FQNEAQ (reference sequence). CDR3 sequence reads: CASSSPLFNQPQHF. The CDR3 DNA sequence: TGTGCCAGCAGCTCACCCCTATTTAATCAGCCCCAGCATTTT.

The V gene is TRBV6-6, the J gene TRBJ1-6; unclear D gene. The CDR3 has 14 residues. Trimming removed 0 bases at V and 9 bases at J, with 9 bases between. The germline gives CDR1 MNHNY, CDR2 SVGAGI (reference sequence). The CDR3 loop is CASSYSGGVSPLHF. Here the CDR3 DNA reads TGTGCCAGCAGTTACTCGGGCGGGGTTTCACCCCTCCACTTT.

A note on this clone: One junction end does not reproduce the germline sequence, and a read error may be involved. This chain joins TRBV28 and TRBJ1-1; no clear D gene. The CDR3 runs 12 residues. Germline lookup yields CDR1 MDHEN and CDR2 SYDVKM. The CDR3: CASSPRLTGAFF. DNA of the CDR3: TGTGCCAGCAGCCCCAGGCTGACTGGAGCTTTCTTT.

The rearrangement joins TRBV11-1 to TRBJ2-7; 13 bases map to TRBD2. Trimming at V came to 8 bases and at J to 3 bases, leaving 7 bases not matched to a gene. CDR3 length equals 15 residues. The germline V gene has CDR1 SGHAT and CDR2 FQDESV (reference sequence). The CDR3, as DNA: TGTGCCAGCCGCAGGGGACTAGCGGGAAACTACGAGCAGTACTTC. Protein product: CASRRGLAGNYEQYF.

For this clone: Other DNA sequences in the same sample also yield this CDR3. The CDR3: CASSLARTGDTEAFF. The CDR3, as DNA: TGTGCCAGCAGCTTAGCTAGGACAGGGGACACTGAAGCTTTCTTT. V is TRBV7-9 and J is TRBJ1-1, with 9 bases aligning to TRBD1. This CDR3 is built from 15 residues. With V trimmed by 0 bases and J by 3 bases, 2 bases remained unmatched. CDR1 is SEHNR and CDR2 is FQNEAQ in the germline V gene (reference sequence).

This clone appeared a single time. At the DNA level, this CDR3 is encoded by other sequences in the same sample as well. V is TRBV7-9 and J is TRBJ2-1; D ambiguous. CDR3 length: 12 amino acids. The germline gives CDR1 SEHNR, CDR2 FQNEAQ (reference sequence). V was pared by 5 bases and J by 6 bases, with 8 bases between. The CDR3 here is CASSLGANEQFF. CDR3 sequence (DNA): TGTGCCAGCAGCCTAGGAGCCAATGAGCAGTTCTTC. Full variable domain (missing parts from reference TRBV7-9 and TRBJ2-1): DTGVSQNPRHKITKRGQNVTFRCDPISEHNRLYWYRQTLGQGPEFLTYFQNEAQLEKSRLLSDRFSAERPKGSFSTLEIQRTEQGDSAMYLCASSLGANEQFFGPGTRLTVL.

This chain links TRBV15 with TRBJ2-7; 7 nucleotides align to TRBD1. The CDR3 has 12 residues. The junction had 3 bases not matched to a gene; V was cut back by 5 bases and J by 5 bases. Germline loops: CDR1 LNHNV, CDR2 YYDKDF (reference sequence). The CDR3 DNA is TGTGCCACCAGCGAGGGGACAGACGAGCAGTACTTC. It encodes CATSEGTDEQYF.

In nucleotides, the CDR3 is TGCGCCAGCAGCTTGGTAACGTCCTATAATTCACCCCTCCACTTT. Protein product: CASSLVTSYNSPLHF. The genes are TRBV5-1 and TRBJ1-6; the D is unclear. V was cut by 0 bases and J by 1 base, with 5 bases left in between. In germline, CDR1 is SGHRS, CDR2 YFSETQ. The CDR3 loop spans 15 amino acids.

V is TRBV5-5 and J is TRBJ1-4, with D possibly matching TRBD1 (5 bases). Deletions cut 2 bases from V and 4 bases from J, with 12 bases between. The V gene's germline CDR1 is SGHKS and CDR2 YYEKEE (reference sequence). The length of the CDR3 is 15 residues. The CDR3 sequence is CASSFGRQNNEKLFF. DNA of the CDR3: TGTGCCAGCAGCTTCGGTCGACAGAATAATGAAAAACTGTTTTTT.